This note documents a single TCR beta chain sequence. Trimming removed 2 bases at V and 5 bases at J, with 9 bases between. The CDR3 covers 13 residues. Germline V gives CDR1 SNHLY, CDR2 FYNNEI. The method was immunoSEQ multiplex PCR; TCRdb's version includes in-frame clones alone and lacks a portion of them. This sample carries roughly 150,000 clones, about 86% of them seen once, and the ten largest clones take about 1.7%. The sample comes from a study of control samples from healthy donors and cancer patients. The rearrangement links TRBV2 to TRBJ1-2; no clear D. This clonotype was sampled from a man younger than 30 in good health. The material sequenced was blood. Here the CDR3 DNA reads TGTGCCAGCAGTGAAAGTAGGGATTATGGCTACACCTTC. Translating gives CASSESRDYGYTF.